Listed below are T cell receptor beta chains from one sample, sequenced in a study of STAT5B mutations in CD4+ large granular lymphocyte leukemia. This table comes from immunoSEQ multiplex PCR, and its TCRdb copy is limited to in-frame clones, with some not included. The sample lists 30,000 or so clones, more than 65% occurring once. Source material: CD4+ T cells from blood buffy coats. The receptors come from a human donor in good health. Each CDR3 is given with its conserved first and last residue.

TRBJ1-5,TRBV5-5,CASSPYGGDNQPQHF
TRBJ2-7,TRBV18,CASSPPEGTYEQYF
TRBJ2-1,TRBV5-5,CASSLGERDPFF
TRBJ2-7,TRBV5-1,CASSPRTGSYEQYF
TRBJ2-4,TRBV2,CASRFALAKNIQYF
TRBJ2-7,TRBV5-1,CASSPTPSYEQYF
TRBJ1-5,TRBV28,CASSSTGGTQPQHF
TRBJ2-2,TRBV7-2,CASSYDGTGELFF
TRBJ2-7,TRBV27,CASSFTQVRTYEQYF
TRBJ2-1,TRBV5-1,CASSLGHTGVDEQFF
TRBJ2-1,TRBV7-2,CASSLLADTYNEQFF
TRBJ2-2,TRBV6-6,CASSYSGDLSTGELFF
TRBJ1-2,TRBV27,CASSRGGRVTGYTF
TRBJ2-5,TRBV6-1,CASSERATGGETQYF
TRBJ1-6,TRBV25-1,CASSAMWGKNSPLHF
TRBJ2-7,TRBV30,CAWSVFTRGFYEQYF
TRBJ2-1,TRBV7-6,CASSLQGRGVDEQFF
TRBJ1-2,TRBV6-5,CASSQQGVLGYTF
TRBJ2-2,TRBV5-5,CASSLMEPNTGELFF
TRBJ2-3,TRBV27,CASSLAGATGTQYF
TRBJ1-6,TRBV15,CATSRVGVSSSPLHF
TRBJ2-2,TRBV11-2,CASTLDRGLGELFF
TRBJ2-3,TRBV18,CASSPQNKRGPDTQYF
TRBJ1-1,TRBV28,CASTLPGQINTEAFF
TRBJ2-7,TRBV6-5,CASSTGLTQYEQYF
TRBJ1-1,TRBV28,CASRPLNTEAFF
TRBJ1-4,TRBV6-1,CASRPGRSTNEKLFF
TRBJ1-1,TRBV5-1,CASSLVTDTEAFF
TRBJ1-6,TRBV6-5,CASIQGQGGSPLHF
TRBJ2-2,TRBV7-2,CATPRTGGTFTGELFF
TRBJ2-2,TRBV28,CASSSYPALAGTTGELFF
TRBJ1-5,TRBV12-5,CASGLSVDQPQHF
TRBJ2-4,TRBV4-3,CASSQDPRTSKNIQYF
TRBJ1-1,TRBV7-9,CASSLSLGNTEAFF
TRBJ2-2,TRBV30,CAWSLAGGLLFANTGELFF
TRBJ1-1,TRBV11-2,CASCPLRVGMNTEAFF
TRBJ1-4,TRBV4-3,CASSLRVNEKLFF
TRBJ1-2,TRBV4-3,CASSQGEGGRYGYTF
TRBJ1-2,TRBV7-9,CASSLLRTSYGYTF
TRBJ1-2,TRBV6-5,CASSYSASPNYGYTF
TRBJ1-4,TRBV6-6,CASSYRGLDEKLFF
TRBJ2-5,TRBV27,CASSSFRGVVETQYF
TRBJ2-4,TRBV10-3,CAISADRGHDKNIQYF
TRBJ1-2,TRBV9,CASSVGEGNYGYTF
TRBJ1-3,TRBV6-5,CASSSPQGSSGNTIYF
TRBJ1-2,TRBV27,CASSRGDSLYGYTF
TRBJ1-1,TRBV5-1,CASSSTNWAGGAEAFF
TRBJ2-5,TRBV9,CASSVEGLKETQYF
TRBJ2-1,TRBV18,CASYDSVAGGNEQFF
TRBJ2-7,TRBV4-3,CASSQVRDYEQYF
TRBJ2-3,TRBV30,CAWSVKDTQYF
TRBJ1-3,TRBV5-1,CASSPDSSGNTIYF
TRBJ2-7,TRBV5-1,CASSFRPGTGYDEQYF
TRBJ2-7,TRBV6-1,CASSTGGVEYEQYF
TRBJ1-1,TRBV6-5,CASYQQGVYTEAFF
TRBJ2-3,TRBV18,CASSPNPGDTQYF
TRBJ1-4,TRBV7-2,CASSLHGTGAEKLFF